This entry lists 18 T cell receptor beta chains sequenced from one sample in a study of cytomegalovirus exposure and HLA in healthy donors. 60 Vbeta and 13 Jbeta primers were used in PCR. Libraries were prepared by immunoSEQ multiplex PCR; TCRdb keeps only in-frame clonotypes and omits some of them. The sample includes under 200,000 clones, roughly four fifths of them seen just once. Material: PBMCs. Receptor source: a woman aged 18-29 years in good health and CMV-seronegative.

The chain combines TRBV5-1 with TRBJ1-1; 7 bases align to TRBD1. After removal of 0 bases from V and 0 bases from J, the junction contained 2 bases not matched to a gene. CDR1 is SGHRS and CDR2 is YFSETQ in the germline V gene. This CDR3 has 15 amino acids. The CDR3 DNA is TGCGCCAGCAGCTTGGGGACAGGCATGAACACTGAAGCTTTCTTT. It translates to CASSLGTGMNTEAFF.

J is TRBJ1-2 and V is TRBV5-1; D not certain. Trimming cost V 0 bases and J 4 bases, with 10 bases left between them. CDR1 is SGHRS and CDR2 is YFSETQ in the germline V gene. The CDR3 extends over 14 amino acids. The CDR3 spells CASSLAPGGYGYTF. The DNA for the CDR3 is TGCGCCAGCAGCTTGGCCCCCGGCGGCTATGGCTACACCTTC.

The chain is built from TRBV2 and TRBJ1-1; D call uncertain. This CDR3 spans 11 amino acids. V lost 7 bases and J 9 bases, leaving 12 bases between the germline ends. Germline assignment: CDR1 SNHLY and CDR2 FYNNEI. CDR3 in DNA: TGTGCCAGCATCGTAACCAGGCAAGCTTTCTTT. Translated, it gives CASIVTRQAFF.

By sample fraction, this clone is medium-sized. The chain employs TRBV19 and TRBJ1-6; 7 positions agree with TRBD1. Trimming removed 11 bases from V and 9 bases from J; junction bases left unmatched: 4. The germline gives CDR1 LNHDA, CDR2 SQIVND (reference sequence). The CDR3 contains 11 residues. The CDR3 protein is CASSGGSPLHF. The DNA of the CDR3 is TGTGCCTCGTCAGGGGGTTCACCCCTCCACTTT.

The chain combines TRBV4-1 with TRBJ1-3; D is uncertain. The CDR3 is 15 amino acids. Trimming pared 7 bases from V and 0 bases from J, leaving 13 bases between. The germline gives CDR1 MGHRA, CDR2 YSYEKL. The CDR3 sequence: CASTLAAASGNTIYF. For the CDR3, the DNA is TGCGCCAGCACCCTCGCGGCAGCCTCTGGAAACACCATATATTTT.

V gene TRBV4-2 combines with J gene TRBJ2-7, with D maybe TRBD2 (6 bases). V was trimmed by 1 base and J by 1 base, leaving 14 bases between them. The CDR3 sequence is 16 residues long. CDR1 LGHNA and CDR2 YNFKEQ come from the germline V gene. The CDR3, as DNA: TGTGCCAGCAGCCAAGTATGGGGGGACGCTTCCTACGAGCAGTACTTC. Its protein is CASSQVWGDASYEQYF.

The CDR3 loop is CASSLEGQFQYF. The CDR3 bases are TGCGCCAGCAGCTTGGAGGGACAGTTTCAGTACTTC. J is TRBJ2-4 and V is TRBV5-1, with TRBD1 identical over 7 bases. Trimming at V came to 0 bases and at J to 11 bases, leaving 2 bases not matched to a gene. From germline, CDR1 is SGHRS and CDR2 YFSETQ. CDR3 length: 12 residues. The whole variable domain, remainder taken from reference TRBV5-1 and TRBJ2-4, is KAGVTQTPRYLIKTRGQQVTLSCSPISGHRSVSWYQQTPGQGLQFLFEYFSETQRNKGNFPGRFSGRQFSNSRSEMNVSTLELGDSALYLCASSLEGQFQYFGAGTRLSVL.

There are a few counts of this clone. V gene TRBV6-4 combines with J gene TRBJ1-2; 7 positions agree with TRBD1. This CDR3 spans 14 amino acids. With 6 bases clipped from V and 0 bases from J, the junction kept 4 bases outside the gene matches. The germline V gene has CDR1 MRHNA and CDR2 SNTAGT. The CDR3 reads CASSRDSSNYGYTF. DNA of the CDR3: TGTGCCAGCAGCAGGGACAGTTCTAACTATGGCTACACCTTC.

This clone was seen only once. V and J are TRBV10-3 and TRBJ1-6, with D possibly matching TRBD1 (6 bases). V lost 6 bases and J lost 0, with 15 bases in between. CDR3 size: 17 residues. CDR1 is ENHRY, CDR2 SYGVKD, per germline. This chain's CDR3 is CAISPTGGPSYNSPLHF. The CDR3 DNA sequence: TGTGCCATCAGCCCCACTGGGGGCCCCTCCTATAATTCACCCCTCCACTTT.

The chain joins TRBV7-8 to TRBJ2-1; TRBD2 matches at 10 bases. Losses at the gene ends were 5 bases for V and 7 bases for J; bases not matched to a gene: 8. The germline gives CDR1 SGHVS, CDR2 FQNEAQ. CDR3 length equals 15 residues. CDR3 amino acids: CASSTVAGGRNEQFF. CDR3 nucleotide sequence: TGTGCCAGCAGCACTGTAGCGGGGGGACGAAATGAGCAGTTCTTC.

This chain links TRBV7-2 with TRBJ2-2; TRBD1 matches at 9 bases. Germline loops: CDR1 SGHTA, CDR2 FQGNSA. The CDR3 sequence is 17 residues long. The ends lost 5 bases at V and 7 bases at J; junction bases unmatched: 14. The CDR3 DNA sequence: TGTGCCAGCAGCCCCCGTGCCTGGGACAGGGTCGGCGGGGAGCTGTTTTTT. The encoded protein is CASSPRAWDRVGGELFF.

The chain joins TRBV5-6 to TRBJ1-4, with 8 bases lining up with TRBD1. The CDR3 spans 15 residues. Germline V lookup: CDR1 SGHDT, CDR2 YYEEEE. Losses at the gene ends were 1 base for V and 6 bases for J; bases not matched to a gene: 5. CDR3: CASSLRTTGDEKLFF. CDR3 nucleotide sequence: TGTGCCAGCAGCTTGAGGACGACAGGGGATGAAAAACTGTTTTTT.

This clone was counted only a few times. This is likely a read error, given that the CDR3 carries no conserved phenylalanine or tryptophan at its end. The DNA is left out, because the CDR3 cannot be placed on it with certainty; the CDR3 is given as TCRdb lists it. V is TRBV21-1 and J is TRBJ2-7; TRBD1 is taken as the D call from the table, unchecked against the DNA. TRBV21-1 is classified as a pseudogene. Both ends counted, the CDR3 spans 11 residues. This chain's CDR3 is CASSKVGTGPL.

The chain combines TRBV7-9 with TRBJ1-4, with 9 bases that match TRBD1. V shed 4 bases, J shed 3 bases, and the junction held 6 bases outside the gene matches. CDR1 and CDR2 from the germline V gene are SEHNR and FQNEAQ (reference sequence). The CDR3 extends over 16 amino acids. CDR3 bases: TGTGCCAGCAGCTCGGGACAGGGAAGGGCTAATGAAAAACTGTTTTTT. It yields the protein CASSSGQGRANEKLFF.

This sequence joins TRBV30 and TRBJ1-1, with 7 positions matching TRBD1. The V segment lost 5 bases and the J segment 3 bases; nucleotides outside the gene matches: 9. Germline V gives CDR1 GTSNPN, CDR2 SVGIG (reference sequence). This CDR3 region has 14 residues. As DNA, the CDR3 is TGTGCCTGGTCCAGAGACAGGGCGGACACTGAAGCTTTCTTT. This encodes CAWSRDRADTEAFF.

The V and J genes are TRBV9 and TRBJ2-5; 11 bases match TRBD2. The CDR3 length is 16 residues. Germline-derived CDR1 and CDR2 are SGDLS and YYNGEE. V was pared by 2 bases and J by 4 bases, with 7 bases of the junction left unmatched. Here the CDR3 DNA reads TGTGCCAGCAGCGTGACTCTAGCGGGAGGTCGAGAGACCCAGTACTTC. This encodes CASSVTLAGGRETQYF. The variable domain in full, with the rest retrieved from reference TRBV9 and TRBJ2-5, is DSGVTQTPKHLITATGQRVTLRCSPRSGDLSVYWYQQSLDQGLQFLIQYYNGEERAKGNILERFSAQQFPDLHSELNLSSLELGDSALYFCASSVTLAGGRETQYFGPGTRLLVL.

Here the CDR3 reads CASSFPGGPENIQYF. The CDR3 DNA is TGTGCCAGCAGCTTTCCGGGAGGGCCGGAAAACATTCAGTACTTC. The genes are TRBV5-5 and TRBJ2-4; TRBD2 matches 8 bases. Germline-derived CDR1 and CDR2 are SGHKS and YYEKEE (reference sequence). V was pared by 2 bases and J by 5 bases, with 6 bases of the junction left unmatched. The length of the CDR3 is 15 residues.

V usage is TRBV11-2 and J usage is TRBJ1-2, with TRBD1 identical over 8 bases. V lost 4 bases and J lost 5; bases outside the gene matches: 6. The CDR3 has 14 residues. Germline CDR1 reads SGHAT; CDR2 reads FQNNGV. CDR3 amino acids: CASSWTTGDYGYTF. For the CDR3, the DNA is TGTGCCAGCAGCTGGACGACAGGGGATTATGGCTACACCTTC. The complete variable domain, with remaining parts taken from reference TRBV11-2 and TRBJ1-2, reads EAGVAQSPRYKIIEKRQSVAFWCNPISGHATLYWYQQILGQGPKLLIQFQNNGVVDDSQLPKDRFSAERLKGVDSTLKIQPAKLEDSAVYLCASSWTTGDYGYTFGSGTRLTVV.